The 30 T cell receptor beta chains in this list originate from one sample, sequenced in a study of blood T cell repertoires in COVID-19. Using immunoSEQ multiplex PCR, the repertoire was profiled, and TCRdb retains in-frame clones only, with some absent. The sample includes 250,000 to 350,000 clones, over 75% of them seen just once. The source material was PBMCs or T cells enriched from blood (not recorded which). These receptors were taken from a woman aged 25 to 39 who had recovered from COVID-19.

The CDR3 DNA is TGTGCCAGCAGCCCCCCCACGGGAGGTGCCTACAATGAGCAGTTCTTC. Its protein product is CASSPPTGGAYNEQFF. This chain joins TRBV7-9 and TRBJ2-1; TRBD2 aligns across 7 bases. This CDR3 has 16 amino acids. From germline, CDR1 is SEHNR and CDR2 FQNEAQ (reference sequence). V dropped 5 bases and J dropped 2; count of bases not matched to a gene: 9.

This clone was counted once. The rearrangement uses TRBV7-2 and TRBJ2-3, with D maybe TRBD1 (5 bases). V lost 6 bases and J lost 3, with 13 bases in between. Germline CDR1 reads SGHTA; CDR2 reads FQGNSA. This CDR3 region has 14 residues. The CDR3 reads CASSPGIGTDTQYF. In DNA, the CDR3 is TGTGCCAGCAGTCCAGGGATTGGGACAGATACGCAGTATTTT. Full variable domain (remainder filled in from reference TRBV7-2 and TRBJ2-3): GAGVSQSPSNKVTEKGKDVELRCDPISGHTALYWYRQSLGQGLEFLIYFQGNSAPDKSGLPSDRFSAERTGGSVSTLTIQRTQQEDSAVYLCASSPGIGTDTQYFGPGTRLTVL.

This chain joins TRBV7-9 and TRBJ1-1; TRBD1 is a possible D gene (6 bases). Germline CDR1 SEHNR, CDR2 FQNEAQ (reference sequence). V gave up 5 bases and J gave up 6 bases, with 19 bases separating them. The CDR3 spans 15 residues. The CDR3 here is CASSPSGRGFSEAFF. The CDR3 nucleotides are TGTGCCAGCAGCCCCTCCGGCAGGGGTTTTTCTGAAGCTTTCTTT.

The chain recombines TRBV7-9 with TRBJ1-1; 8 bases match TRBD1. The CDR3 has 13 residues. With V trimmed by 2 bases and J by 6 bases, 2 bases remained unmatched. Per germline, CDR1 SEHNR and CDR2 FQNEAQ (reference sequence). CDR3 amino acids: CASSLRDRSEAFF. CDR3 nucleotides: TGTGCCAGCAGCTTAAGGGACAGGTCTGAAGCTTTCTTT.

The genes are TRBV27 and TRBJ2-5; D not certain. The V end was cut by 1 base, the J end by 3 bases, with 3 bases between. The CDR3 is 12 residues long. Germline V gene data show CDR1 as MNHEY and CDR2 as SMNVEV (reference sequence). The CDR3 reads CASSLFKETQYF. CDR3 bases: TGTGCCAGCAGTTTATTTAAAGAGACCCAGTACTTC.

The chain uses TRBV28 and TRBJ2-7, with 11 nucleotides matching TRBD1. The ends lost 6 bases at V and 6 bases at J; junction bases unmatched: 7. The CDR3 contains 14 residues. From germline, CDR1 is MDHEN and CDR2 SYDVKM. The CDR3 DNA follows: TGTGCCAGCAGGCCCGGGACAGGGGGAGGCGAGCAGTACTTC. This codes for CASRPGTGGGEQYF.

The chain carries TRBV7-2 and TRBJ2-5; possible D gene TRBD2, 6 bases. Germline lookup yields CDR1 SGHTA and CDR2 FQGNSA. Trimming shortened V by 5 bases and J by 1 base, and 17 bases separated the two germline ends. The CDR3 consists of 16 residues. The CDR3 DNA reads TGTGCCAGCAGCCGGGGGAGGCTGAGTTCCCAAGAGACCCAGTACTTC. Its protein is CASSRGRLSSQETQYF.

The V call is TRBV18, the J call TRBJ1-2; 9 bases align to TRBD1. Germline trimming cut 3 bases from V and 7 bases from J; bases unmatched to any gene: 0. There are 12 residues in the CDR3. Germline lookup yields CDR1 KGHSH and CDR2 LQKENI. The CDR3 sequence is CASSPDRGGYTF. CDR3 sequence (DNA): TGTGCCAGCTCACCGGACAGGGGTGGCTACACCTTC.

In this sample, this clone turned up once. This sequence joins TRBV9 and TRBJ1-6; TRBD1 aligns across 7 bases. CDR3 length: 14 residues. V lost 2 bases to trimming and J lost 6 bases; unmatched junction nucleotides: 2. Per the germline V gene, CDR1 is SGDLS and CDR2 is YYNGEE. Here the CDR3 reads CASSVGTANSPLHF. DNA of the CDR3: TGTGCCAGCAGCGTCGGGACAGCTAATTCACCCCTCCACTTT.

This chain connects TRBV5-4 to TRBJ1-5; D gene ambiguous. The CDR3 sequence is 14 residues long. Per the germline V gene, CDR1 is SGHNT and CDR2 is YYREEE (reference sequence). V lost 3 bases and J 4 bases, leaving 11 bases between the germline ends. The CDR3 coding sequence is TGTGCCAGCAGCTCCATGGGAGCTAATCAGCCCCAGCATTTT. It codes for CASSSMGANQPQHF.

This chain connects TRBV19 to TRBJ1-2, with 8 bases that match TRBD1. This CDR3 spans 15 amino acids. Per the germline V gene, CDR1 is LNHDA and CDR2 is SQIVND (reference sequence). V lost 1 base and J lost 8; bases outside the gene matches: 9. The CDR3 protein is CASSIAPTGEGGYTF. The CDR3 nucleotides are TGTGCCAGTAGTATAGCCCCGACAGGGGAGGGCGGCTACACCTTC.

The J gene is TRBJ1-2, the V gene TRBV28, with a tentative D call TRBD1 (5 bases). CDR3 length: 13 residues. V was cut by 4 bases and J by 5 bases, with 11 bases left in between. Germline V gives CDR1 MDHEN, CDR2 SYDVKM. The CDR3 loop reads CASSSGARYGYTF. For the CDR3, the DNA is TGTGCCAGCAGTTCTGGGGCGCGGTATGGCTACACCTTC.

The V call is TRBV11-2, the J call TRBJ1-1; 10 bases map to TRBD1. CDR1 and CDR2 from the germline V gene are SGHAT and FQNNGV. Trimming took 3 bases from V and 5 from J; bases not matched to a gene: 3. This CDR3 region has 14 residues. The CDR3 region has the DNA TGTGCCAGCAGCTTTGGGACAGGGGTAACTGAAGCTTTCTTT. Its protein is CASSFGTGVTEAFF.

The V and J genes are TRBV3-1 (or the pseudogene TRBV3-2) and TRBJ1-2, with 10 bases identical to TRBD1. The V gene's germline CDR1 is LGHDT and CDR2 YNNKEL (reference sequence). The ends lost 3 bases at V and 2 bases at J; junction bases unmatched: 6. The CDR3 has 16 residues. CDR3 protein: CASSQTGGASNYGYTF. The CDR3 DNA follows: TGTGCCAGCAGCCAGACAGGGGGCGCTTCAAACTATGGCTACACCTTC.

This clone was seen just once. This rearrangement joins TRBV2 to TRBJ2-7; the match to TRBD2 covers 7 bases. Per the germline V gene, CDR1 is SNHLY and CDR2 is FYNNEI. J was trimmed by 6 bases and V by 6 bases; bases with no gene match: 14. The CDR3 totals 15 residues. In nucleotides, the CDR3 is TGTGCCAGCAGGCCCCTCTGGGCGGGAGTACCCGAGCAGTACTTC. This gives the protein CASRPLWAGVPEQYF.

This rearrangement joins TRBV29-1 to TRBJ1-5; D gene uncertain. The V end lost 6 bases, the J end lost 5 bases, and 14 bases lay between the germline ends. Germline V gene lookup returns CDR1 SQVTM and CDR2 ANQGSEA. The CDR3 loop spans 13 amino acids. The CDR3: CSVSSAEDQPQHF. The CDR3 DNA reads as TGCAGCGTCTCTTCAGCGGAGGATCAGCCCCAGCATTTT.

The genes are TRBV5-4 and TRBJ2-2; maybe TRBD1 (6 bases). Germline loops: CDR1 SGHNT, CDR2 YYREEE (reference sequence). The CDR3 totals 15 residues. Trimming stripped 0 bases from V and 4 bases from J, with 10 bases between. Written as DNA, the CDR3 is TGTGCCAGCAGCTTGGCCAGGGGCGGCACCGGGGAGCTGTTTTTT. Amino acid sequence: CASSLARGGTGELFF.

The J gene is TRBJ2-1, the V gene TRBV4-3; tentative D call: TRBD1 (6 bases). Germline CDR1 is LGHNA and CDR2 is YSLEER. Deletions cut 0 bases from V and 3 bases from J, with 9 bases between. This CDR3 spans 15 amino acids. The CDR3 region is CASSQETGYYNEQFF. The CDR3 region has the DNA TGCGCCAGCAGCCAAGAGACAGGATACTACAATGAGCAGTTCTTC.

The genes are TRBV20-1 and TRBJ2-1; D call uncertain. CDR1 and CDR2 (germline): DFQATT, SNEGSKA (reference sequence). Trimming took 3 bases from V and 5 from J, leaving 5 bases between them. The CDR3 extends over 11 amino acids. CDR3 bases: TGCAGTGCTAGGCGGAACAATGAGCAGTTCTTC. It encodes CSARRNNEQFF.

V and J are TRBV27 and TRBJ2-1; TRBD2 matches 8 bases. V lost 6 bases and J lost 15; bases outside the gene matches: 10. The V gene's germline CDR1 is MNHEY and CDR2 SMNVEV (reference sequence). The CDR3 sequence is 12 residues long. The CDR3 bases are TGTGCCAGCAGCGGGGGGGGCCGTCCCGCGTTCTTC. This translates into CASSGGGRPAFF.

The genes are TRBV3-1 (or the pseudogene TRBV3-2) and TRBJ1-5; a possible D gene is TRBD1 (5 bases). Trimming shortened V by 8 bases and J by 2 bases, and 13 bases separated the two germline ends. Germline CDR1 LGHDT, CDR2 YNNKEL (reference sequence). The CDR3 spans 14 residues. CDR3 sequence (DNA): TGTGCCAGCGAACGGGGGGAGGGCAATCAGCCCCAGCATTTT. Translating it yields CASERGEGNQPQHF.

The CDR3 DNA is TGTGCCAGCAGTCCGGTCGTACTAGCGGGAGGTGGAGATGAGCAGTTCTTC. This gives the protein CASSPVVLAGGGDEQFF. The chain combines TRBV27 with TRBJ2-1, with 12 nucleotides matching TRBD2. V was clipped by 5 bases and J by 8 bases; unmatched bases: 13. CDR1 is MNHEY, CDR2 SMNVEV, per germline (reference sequence). There are 17 residues in the CDR3.

The gene calls are TRBV5-4 and TRBJ2-1; 7 bases line up with TRBD2. The CDR3 is made up of 16 amino acids. Per germline, CDR1 SGHNT and CDR2 YYREEE (reference sequence). Unmatched junction bases numbered 8, after V lost 3 bases and J lost 2 bases. CDR3 amino acids: CASSSRLATPYNEQFF. In DNA form, the CDR3 reads TGTGCCAGCAGCTCAAGACTAGCAACGCCCTACAATGAGCAGTTCTTC.

The chain recombines TRBV27 with TRBJ1-5, with TRBD1 matching 10 bases. The CDR3 loop spans 18 amino acids. Germline CDR1 reads MNHEY; CDR2 reads SMNVEV (reference sequence). V lost 2 bases, J lost 4 bases, and 11 bases stayed unmatched. DNA of the CDR3: TGTGCCAGCAGTTTACGTTACCGAGGGACAGGGGAAAATCAGCCCCAGCATTTT. It codes for CASSLRYRGTGENQPQHF.

This rearrangement joins TRBV11-2 to TRBJ2-5, with 7 bases identical to TRBD1. In germline, CDR1 is SGHAT, CDR2 FQNNGV. The CDR3 has 14 residues. With V trimmed by 5 bases and J by 2 bases, 5 bases remained unmatched. The chain's CDR3 is CASSPGTEQETQYF. CDR3 nucleotide sequence: TGTGCCAGCAGCCCCGGGACAGAGCAAGAGACCCAGTACTTC.

This chain joins TRBV3-1 (or the pseudogene TRBV3-2) and TRBJ2-1, with 7 bases that match TRBD2. The V and J ends lost 0 bases and 5 bases, in that order; junction bases with no gene match: 7. The germline gives CDR1 LGHDT, CDR2 YNNKEL (reference sequence). This CDR3 comprises 16 residues. The CDR3, as DNA: TGTGCCAGCAGCCAAGATGACGCGGGAGTACACAATGAGCAGTTCTTC. The encoded protein is CASSQDDAGVHNEQFF.

This clone was counted a few times. J is TRBJ2-7 and V is TRBV19, with TRBD2 as a possible D gene (7 bases). Germline CDR1 LNHDA, CDR2 SQIVND (reference sequence). Trimming removed 2 bases at V and 3 bases at J, with 11 bases between. The CDR3 contains 14 residues. CDR3 nucleotides: TGTGCCAGTAGTATACGGGGGGCTTTCTACGAGCAGTACTTC. Translation gives CASSIRGAFYEQYF.

The chain employs TRBV18 and TRBJ1-1, with unresolved D. V was trimmed by 0 bases and J by 0 bases, leaving 8 bases between them. This CDR3 contains 15 residues. Germline values: CDR1 KGHSH, CDR2 LQKENI. The CDR3 reads CASSPPGFMNTEAFF. Written as DNA, the CDR3 is TGTGCCAGCTCACCACCGGGCTTCATGAACACTGAAGCTTTCTTT.

V and J are TRBV13 and TRBJ1-5; D uncertain. CDR3 length: 13 residues. V lost 1 base to trimming and J lost 4 bases, with 5 bases between them. The germline V gene has CDR1 PRHDT and CDR2 FYEKMQ (reference sequence). The CDR3, as DNA: TGTGCCAGCAGCTTAGAACGGAATCAGCCCCAGCATTTT. Its translation: CASSLERNQPQHF. Based on the CDR3 plus reference TRBV13 and TRBJ1-5, the full variable domain is AAGVIQSPRHLIKEKRETATLKCYPIPRHDTVYWYQQGPGQDPQFLISFYEKMQSDKGSIPDRFSAQQFSDYHSELNMSSLELGDSALYFCASSLERNQPQHFGDGTRLSIL.

The chain links TRBV7-2 to TRBJ1-3; the match to TRBD1 covers 8 bases. The V segment lost 4 bases and the J segment 0 bases; nucleotides outside the gene matches: 5. Germline values: CDR1 SGHTA, CDR2 FQGNSA. The CDR3 spans 16 residues. The CDR3 is CASSSKTGGSGNTIYF. CDR3 DNA: TGTGCCAGCAGCTCAAAAACAGGGGGCTCTGGAAACACCATATATTTT. Full variable domain (remainder filled in from reference TRBV7-2 and TRBJ1-3): GAGVSQSPSNKVTEKGKDVELRCDPISGHTALYWYRQSLGQGLEFLIYFQGNSAPDKSGLPSDRFSAERTGGSVSTLTIQRTQQEDSAVYLCASSSKTGGSGNTIYFGEGSWLTVV.